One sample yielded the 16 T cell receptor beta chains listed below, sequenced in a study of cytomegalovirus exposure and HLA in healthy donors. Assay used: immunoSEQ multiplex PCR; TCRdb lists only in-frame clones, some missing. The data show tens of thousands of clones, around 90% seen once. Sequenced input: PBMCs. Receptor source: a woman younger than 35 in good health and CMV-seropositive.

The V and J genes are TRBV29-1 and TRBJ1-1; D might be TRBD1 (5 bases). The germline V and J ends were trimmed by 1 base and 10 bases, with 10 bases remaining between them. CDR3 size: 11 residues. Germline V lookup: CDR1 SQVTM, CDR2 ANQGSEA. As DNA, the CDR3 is TGCAGCGTTGAAGGACAGCCGGGAGCTTTCTTT. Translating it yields CSVEGQPGAFF.

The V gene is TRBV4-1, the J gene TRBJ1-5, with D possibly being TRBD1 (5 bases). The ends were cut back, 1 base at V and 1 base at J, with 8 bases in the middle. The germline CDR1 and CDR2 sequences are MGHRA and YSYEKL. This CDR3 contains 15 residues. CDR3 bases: TGCGCCAGCAGCCAAGTGGGGGGGAGCAATCAGCCCCAGCATTTT. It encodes CASSQVGGSNQPQHF.

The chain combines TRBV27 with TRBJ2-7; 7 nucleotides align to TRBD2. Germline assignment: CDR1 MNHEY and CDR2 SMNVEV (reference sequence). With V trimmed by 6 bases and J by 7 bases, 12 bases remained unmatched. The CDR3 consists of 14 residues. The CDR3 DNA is TGTGCCAGCAGATCCCTAGCGGAGGGGATTGAGCAGTACTTC. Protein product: CASRSLAEGIEQYF.

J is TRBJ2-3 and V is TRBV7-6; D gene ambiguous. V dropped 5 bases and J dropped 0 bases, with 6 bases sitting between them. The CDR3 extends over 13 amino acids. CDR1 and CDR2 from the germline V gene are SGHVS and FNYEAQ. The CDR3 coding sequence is TGTGCCAGCAGCCCAGTTAGCACAGATACGCAGTATTTT. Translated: CASSPVSTDTQYF.

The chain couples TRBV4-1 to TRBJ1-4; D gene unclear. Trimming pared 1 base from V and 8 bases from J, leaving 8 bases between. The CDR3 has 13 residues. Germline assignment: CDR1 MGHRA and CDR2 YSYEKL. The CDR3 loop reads CASSQVLGEKLFF. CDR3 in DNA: TGCGCCAGCAGCCAAGTGCTAGGAGAAAAACTGTTTTTT.

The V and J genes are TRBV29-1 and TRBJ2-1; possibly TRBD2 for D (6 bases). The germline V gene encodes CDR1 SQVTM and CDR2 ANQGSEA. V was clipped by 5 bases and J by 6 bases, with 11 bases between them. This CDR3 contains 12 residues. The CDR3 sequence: CSVNQGLNEQFF. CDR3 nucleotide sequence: TGCAGCGTTAACCAGGGACTCAATGAGCAGTTCTTC.

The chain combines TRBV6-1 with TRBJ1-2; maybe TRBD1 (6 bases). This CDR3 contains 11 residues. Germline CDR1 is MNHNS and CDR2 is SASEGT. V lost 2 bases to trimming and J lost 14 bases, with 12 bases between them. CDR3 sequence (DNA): TGTGCCAGCAGTGAATATACAGGGATTACCTTC. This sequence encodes CASSEYTGITF.

The CDR3 DNA follows: TGTGCCAGCAGTCCCCGGCCAGACGGGAATACGCAGTATTTT. This sequence encodes CASSPRPDGNTQYF. The chain uses TRBV6-4 and TRBJ2-3; D may be TRBD2 (5 bases). CDR1 and CDR2 from the germline V gene are MRHNA and SNTAGT. The CDR3 contains 14 residues. Trimming took off 5 bases at V and 7 bases at J, with 16 bases between the two ends.

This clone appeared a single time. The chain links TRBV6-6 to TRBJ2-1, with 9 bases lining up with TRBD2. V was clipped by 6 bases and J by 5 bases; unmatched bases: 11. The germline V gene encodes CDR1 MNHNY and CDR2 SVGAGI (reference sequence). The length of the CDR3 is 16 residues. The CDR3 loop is CASSRVVGLANNEQFF. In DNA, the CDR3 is TGTGCCAGCAGCAGGGTAGTAGGACTAGCGAACAATGAGCAGTTCTTC.

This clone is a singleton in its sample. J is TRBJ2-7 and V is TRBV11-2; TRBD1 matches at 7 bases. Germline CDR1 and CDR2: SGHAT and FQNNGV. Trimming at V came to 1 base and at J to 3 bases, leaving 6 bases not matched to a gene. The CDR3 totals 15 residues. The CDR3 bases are TGTGCCAGCAGCTTAGTGGCAGGGGGACACTACGAGCAGTACTTC. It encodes CASSLVAGGHYEQYF.

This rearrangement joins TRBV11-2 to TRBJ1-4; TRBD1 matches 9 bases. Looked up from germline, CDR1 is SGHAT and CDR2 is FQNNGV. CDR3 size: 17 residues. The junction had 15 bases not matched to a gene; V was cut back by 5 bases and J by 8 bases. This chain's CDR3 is CASSPVGQGPVGEKLFF. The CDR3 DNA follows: TGTGCCAGCAGCCCAGTGGGACAGGGCCCCGTGGGAGAAAAACTGTTTTTT.

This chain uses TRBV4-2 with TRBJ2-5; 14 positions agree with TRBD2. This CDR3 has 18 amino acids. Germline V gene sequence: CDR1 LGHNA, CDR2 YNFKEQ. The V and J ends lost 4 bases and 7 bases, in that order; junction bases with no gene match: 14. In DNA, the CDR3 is TGTGCCAGCAGCCCCCTGACTAGCGGGGGGGAGTCGGTCCGGACCCAGTACTTC. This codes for CASSPLTSGGESVRTQYF.

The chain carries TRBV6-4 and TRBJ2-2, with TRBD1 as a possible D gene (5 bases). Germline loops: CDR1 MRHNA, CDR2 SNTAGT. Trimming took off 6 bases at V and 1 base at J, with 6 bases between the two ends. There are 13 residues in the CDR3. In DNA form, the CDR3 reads TGTGCCAGCAGCACAGGGAACACCGGGGAGCTGTTTTTT. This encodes CASSTGNTGELFF.

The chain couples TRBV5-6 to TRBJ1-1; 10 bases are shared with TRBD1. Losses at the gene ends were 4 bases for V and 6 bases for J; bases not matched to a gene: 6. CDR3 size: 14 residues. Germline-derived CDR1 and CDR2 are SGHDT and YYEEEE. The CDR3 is CASSQWDRGSEAFF. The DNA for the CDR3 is TGTGCCAGCAGCCAATGGGACAGGGGTTCTGAAGCTTTCTTT.

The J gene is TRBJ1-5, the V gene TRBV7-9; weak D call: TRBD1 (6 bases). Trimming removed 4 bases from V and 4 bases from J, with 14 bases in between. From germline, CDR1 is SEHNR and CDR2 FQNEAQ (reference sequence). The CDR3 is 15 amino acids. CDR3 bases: TGTGCCAGCAGCTCCACCGGGACACGTAATCAGCCCCAGCATTTT. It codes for CASSSTGTRNQPQHF.

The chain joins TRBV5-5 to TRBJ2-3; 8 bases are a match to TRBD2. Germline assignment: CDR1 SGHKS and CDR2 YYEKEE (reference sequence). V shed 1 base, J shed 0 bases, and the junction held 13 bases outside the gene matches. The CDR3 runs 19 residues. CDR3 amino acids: CASSLFGLAGTPSTDTQYF. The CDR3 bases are TGTGCCAGCAGCTTGTTCGGGCTAGCGGGTACTCCTAGCACAGATACGCAGTATTTT.